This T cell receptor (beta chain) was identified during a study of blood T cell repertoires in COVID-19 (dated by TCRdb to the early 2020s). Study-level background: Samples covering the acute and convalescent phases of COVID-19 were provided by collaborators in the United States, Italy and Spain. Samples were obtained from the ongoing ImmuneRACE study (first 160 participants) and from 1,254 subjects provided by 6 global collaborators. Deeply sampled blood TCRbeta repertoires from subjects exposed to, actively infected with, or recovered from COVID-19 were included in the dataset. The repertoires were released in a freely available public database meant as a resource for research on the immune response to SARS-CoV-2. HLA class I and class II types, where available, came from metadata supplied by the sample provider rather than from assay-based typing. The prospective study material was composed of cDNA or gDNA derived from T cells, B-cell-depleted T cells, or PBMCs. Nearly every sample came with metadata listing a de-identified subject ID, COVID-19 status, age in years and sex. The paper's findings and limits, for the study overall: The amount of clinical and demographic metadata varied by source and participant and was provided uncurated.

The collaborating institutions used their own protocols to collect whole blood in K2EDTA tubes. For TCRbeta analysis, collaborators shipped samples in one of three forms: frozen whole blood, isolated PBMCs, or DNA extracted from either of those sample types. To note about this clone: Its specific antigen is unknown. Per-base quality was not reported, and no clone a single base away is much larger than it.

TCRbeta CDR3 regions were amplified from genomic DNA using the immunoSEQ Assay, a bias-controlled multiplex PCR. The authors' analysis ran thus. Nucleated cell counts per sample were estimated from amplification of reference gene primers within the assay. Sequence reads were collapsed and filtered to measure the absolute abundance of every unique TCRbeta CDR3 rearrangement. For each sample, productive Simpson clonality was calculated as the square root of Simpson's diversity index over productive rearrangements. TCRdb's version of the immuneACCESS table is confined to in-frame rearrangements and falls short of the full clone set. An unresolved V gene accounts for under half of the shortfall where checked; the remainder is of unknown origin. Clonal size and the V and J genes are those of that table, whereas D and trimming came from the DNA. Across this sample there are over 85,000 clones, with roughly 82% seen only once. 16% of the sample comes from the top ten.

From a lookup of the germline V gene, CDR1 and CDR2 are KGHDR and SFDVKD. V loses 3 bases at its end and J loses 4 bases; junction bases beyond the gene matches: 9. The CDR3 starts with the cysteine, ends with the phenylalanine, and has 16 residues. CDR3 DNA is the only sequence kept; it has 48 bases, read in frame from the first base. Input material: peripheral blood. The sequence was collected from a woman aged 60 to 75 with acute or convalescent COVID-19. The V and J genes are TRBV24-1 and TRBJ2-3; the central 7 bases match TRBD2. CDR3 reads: CATSDKGGGAPDTQYF. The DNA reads TGTGCCACCAGTGATAAAGGCGGGGGAGCCCCAGATACGCAGTATTTT.